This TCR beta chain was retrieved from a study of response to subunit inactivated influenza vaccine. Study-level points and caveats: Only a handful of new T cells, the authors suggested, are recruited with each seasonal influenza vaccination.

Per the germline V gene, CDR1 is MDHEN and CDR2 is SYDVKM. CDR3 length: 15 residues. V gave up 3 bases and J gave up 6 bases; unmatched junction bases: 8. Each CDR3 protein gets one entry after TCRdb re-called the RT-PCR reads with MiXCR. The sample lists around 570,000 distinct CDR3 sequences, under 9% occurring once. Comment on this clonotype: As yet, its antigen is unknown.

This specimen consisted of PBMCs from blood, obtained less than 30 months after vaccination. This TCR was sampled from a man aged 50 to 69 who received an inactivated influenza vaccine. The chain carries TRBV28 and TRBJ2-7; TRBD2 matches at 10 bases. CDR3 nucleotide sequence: TGTGCCAGCAGTTTCACGAGCGGGAGGGCCAGCGAGCAGTACTTC. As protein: CASSFTSGRASEQYF.